The clone carrying this T cell receptor beta chain was seen a few times. Its antigen is not known. The data originate from a study of T cell repertoires in cytomegalovirus infection. Study overall: Both recently identified HLA-C-restricted and well-studied HLA-B-restricted CMV epitopes were used in the study.

The CDR3 extends over 19 amino acids. The germline gives CDR1 SEHNR, CDR2 FQNEAQ (reference sequence). Trimming at V came to 3 bases and at J to 3 bases, leaving 9 bases not matched to a gene. TCRdb re-called the reads with MiXCR, one entry per CDR3 protein. The sample contains some 940,000 distinct CDR3 sequences, less than 35% of which appear only once. The clonotype originates from a human donor in good health (CMV status not recorded). Some clones in this sample may be carry-over from other donors' samples. The starting material was cultured CD8+ T cells from PBMCs, obtained from culture after CMV antigen stimulation. This rearrangement joins TRBV7-9 to TRBJ2-2, with 14 positions matching TRBD2. Written as DNA, the CDR3 is TGTGCCAGCAGCTTGATGCCGGGACTAGCGGGGGAGTACACCGGGGAGCTGTTTTTT. Translation: CASSLMPGLAGEYTGELFF.